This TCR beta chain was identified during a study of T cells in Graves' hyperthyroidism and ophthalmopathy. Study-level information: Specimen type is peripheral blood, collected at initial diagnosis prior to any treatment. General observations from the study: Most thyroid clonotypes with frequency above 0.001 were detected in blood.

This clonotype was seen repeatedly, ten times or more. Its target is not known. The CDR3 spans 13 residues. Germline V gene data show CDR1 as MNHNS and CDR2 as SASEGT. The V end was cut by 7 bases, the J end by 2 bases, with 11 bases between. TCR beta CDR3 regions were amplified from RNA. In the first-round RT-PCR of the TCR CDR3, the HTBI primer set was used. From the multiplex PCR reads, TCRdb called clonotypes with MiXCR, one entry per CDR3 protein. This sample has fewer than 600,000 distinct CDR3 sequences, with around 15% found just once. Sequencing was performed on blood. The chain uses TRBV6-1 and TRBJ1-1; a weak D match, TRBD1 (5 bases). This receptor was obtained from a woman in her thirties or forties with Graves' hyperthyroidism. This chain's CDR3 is CASKDDRNTEAFF. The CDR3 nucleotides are TGTGCCAGCAAAGATGACAGAAACACTGAAGCTTTCTTT.